This T cell receptor beta chain was captured by sequencing in a study of T cell repertoires in ileal Crohn's disease. Study context: At surgery, more than 30% of patients smoked, with median disease duration 7.9 years.

Findings of the study overall: Compared with CD4 T cells, sorted CD8 cells carried more expanded clones.

Time point denoted: proximal margin of the surgical specimen (macroscopically non-inflamed). Concerning this clone: Its antigen is unidentified.

Here immunoSEQ multiplex PCR was the method, and the copy in TCRdb shows in-frame clones only, minus some. The sample contains 7,000 or so clones, around four fifths of which appear only once. The CDR3 extends over 13 amino acids. Germline trimming cut 4 bases from V and 2 bases from J; bases unmatched to any gene: 1. Germline CDR1 is LNHDA and CDR2 is SQIVND (reference sequence). The TCR sequence derives from an adult with Crohn's disease. This chain connects TRBV19 to TRBJ2-5; 7 positions match TRBD1. The sequencing input was ileal tissue. The CDR3 sequence: CASSKTGQETQYF. The DNA of the CDR3 is TGTGCCAGTAGTAAGACAGGGCAAGAGACCCAGTACTTC.